Listed here is a single TCR beta chain. In this sample, this clonotype turned up many times. Its binding antigen is unknown. The sample holds no much larger clone one base away, and base qualities are not on file. CDR1 and CDR2 were assigned from the germline V gene as SGHRS and YFSETQ. V loses 4 bases, J loses 5 bases, and the germline ends lie 10 bases apart. Spanning cysteine to phenylalanine, the CDR3 consists of 13 amino acids. Only the CDR3 portion is preserved as DNA: 39 bases, with reading frame beginning at the first base. This specimen belongs to a study of CD8 T cells in ankylosing spondylitis (dated by TCRdb to about 2017). Describing the broader study: T cell receptor beta repertoires were profiled in healthy donors and ankylosing spondylitis patients so that disease-linked TCR variants could be found. The full study cohort was made up of 25 ankylosing spondylitis patients and some 100 healthy donors. Samples of peripheral blood were taken, and for ankylosing spondylitis patients, synovial fluid was collected as well. Points the paper makes about the study in general: The disease-linked clones were reported to be significantly enriched in matched synovial fluid samples from ankylosing spondylitis patients. Some TCR beta motif variants had previously been reported in synovial fluid and blood of reactive arthritis patients, which suggested common disease-initiation mechanisms. Blood from ankylosing spondylitis patients appeared to be characterized by a TCR beta motif made up of eight highly homologous amino acid variants. In peripheral blood, the disease-linked clones were found at relatively low frequencies and had a CD8+ phenotype.

Data came from an Illumina HiSeq 2500. TCR beta libraries were prepared by quantitative 5'-RACE with molecular barcodes. The authors' analysis ran thus. A new computational method, built on a probabilistic model of VDJ rearrangement, was used to identify disease-linked TCR variants. TCRdb handled the public reads itself, with Q25 trimming in fastp and clone calling in MiXCR, and kept productive beta chains. Records with the same CDR3 protein are collapsed into one entry carrying the most frequent genes and DNA. These V and J calls rely on TCRdb rather than the paper's analysis. The sample records hundreds of thousands of distinct CDR3 sequences, over 15% of which are singletons. The ten largest clones take up roughly 7.4% of the sample.

The receptor's source is a male donor with ankylosing spondylitis or in good health (not recorded which). The chain joins TRBV5-1 to TRBJ2-1; too little of a D gene remains to name it. Sequenced input: blood, either unsorted or a sorted T cell fraction (not recorded which). The nucleotide sequence reads TGCGCCAGCAGCCGGTCCACCAACAATGAGCAGTTCTTC. This is translated as CASSRSTNNEQFF.